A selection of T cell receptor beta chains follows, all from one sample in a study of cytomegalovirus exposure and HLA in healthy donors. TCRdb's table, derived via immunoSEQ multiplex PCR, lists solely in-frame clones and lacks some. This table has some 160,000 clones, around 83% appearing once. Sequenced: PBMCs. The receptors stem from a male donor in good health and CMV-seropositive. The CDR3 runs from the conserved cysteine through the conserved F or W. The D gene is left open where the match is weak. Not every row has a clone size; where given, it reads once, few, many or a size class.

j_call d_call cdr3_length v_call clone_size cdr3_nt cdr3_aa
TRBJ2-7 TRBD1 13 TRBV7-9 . TGTGCCAGCAGCTTAAGGGACAGCCCTAAGCAGTACTTC CASSLRDSPKQYF
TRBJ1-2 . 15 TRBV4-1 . TGCGCCAGCAGCCAAGAGTGGAACAGGGACTATGGCTACACCTTC CASSQEWNRDYGYTF
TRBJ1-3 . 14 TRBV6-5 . TGTGCCAGCAGTTTCGGGGGGACGGGAAACACCATATATTTT CASSFGGTGNTIYF
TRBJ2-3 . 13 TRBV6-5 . TGTGCCAGCAGTTACGAGGGTGGAGATACGCAGTATTTT CASSYEGGDTQYF
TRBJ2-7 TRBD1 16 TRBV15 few TGTGCCACCAGCAGAGATCAAGGGACAGGGGGTCACGAGCAGTACTTC CATSRDQGTGGHEQYF
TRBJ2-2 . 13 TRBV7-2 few TGTGCCAGCAGCTCCTGGAACACCGGGGAGCTGTTTTTT CASSSWNTGELFF
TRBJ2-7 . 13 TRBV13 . TGTGCCAGCCGTGGGGGGTCCTCCTACGAGCAGTACTTC CASRGGSSYEQYF
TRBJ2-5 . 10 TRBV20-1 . TGCAGTGCCTCGGGGGAGACCCAGTACTTC CSASGETQYF
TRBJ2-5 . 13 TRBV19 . TGTGCCAGTAGCCTGGAGGGCCGAAAGACCCAGTACTTC CASSLEGRKTQYF
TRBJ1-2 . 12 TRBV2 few TGTGCCAGCAGACGATCCCGAGATGGCTACACCTTC CASRRSRDGYTF
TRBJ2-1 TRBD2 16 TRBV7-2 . TGTGCCAGCAGCACGGGACTAGCGGGAGCCTACAATGAGCAGTTCTTC CASSTGLAGAYNEQFF
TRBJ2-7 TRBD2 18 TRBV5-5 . TGTGCCAGCAGCATTGCAGTAGCGGGAGGTGGGGTTTCTTACGAGCAGTACTTC CASSIAVAGGGVSYEQYF
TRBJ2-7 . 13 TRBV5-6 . TGTGCCAGCAGCCCCTTCAGCTCCTACGAGCAGTACTTC CASSPFSSYEQYF
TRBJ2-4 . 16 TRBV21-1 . TGTGCCAGCAGCAAGACAGTGAAAATAGCCAAAAACATTCAGTACTTC CASSKTVKIAKNIQYF
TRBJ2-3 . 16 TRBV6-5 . TGTGCCAGCAGTTACTCGGGCAGGGGAAACACAGATACGCAGTATTTT CASSYSGRGNTDTQYF
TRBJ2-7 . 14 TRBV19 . TGTGCCAGTAGTTTCCAGGAGGGTTTATACGAGCAGTACTTC CASSFQEGLYEQYF
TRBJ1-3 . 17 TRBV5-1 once TGCGCCAGCAGCTTGGAGGCGGTTTTACACGGGGGAAACACCATATATTTT CASSLEAVLHGGNTIYF
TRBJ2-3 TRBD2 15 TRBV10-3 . TGTGCCATCACCACTAGCGGGAGTACCACAGATACGCAGTATTTT CAITTSGSTTDTQYF
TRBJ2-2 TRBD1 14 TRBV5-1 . TGCGCCAGCAGCTTGGGACAGGGTACCGGGGAGCTGTTTTTT CASSLGQGTGELFF
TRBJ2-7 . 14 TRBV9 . TGTGCCAGCAAGACAGGCCCCGGCTCCTACGAGCAGTACTTC CASKTGPGSYEQYF
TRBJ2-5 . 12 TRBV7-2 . TGTGCCAGCAGCACACGAAAAGAGACCCAGTACTTC CASSTRKETQYF
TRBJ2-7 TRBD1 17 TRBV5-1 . TGCGCCAGCAGCCCTACCTTCCTGACAGGGCGAGGCTACGAGCAGTACTTC CASSPTFLTGRGYEQYF
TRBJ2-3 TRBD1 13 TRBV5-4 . TGTGCCAGCAGGGGACAGGGCACAGATACGCAGTATTTT CASRGQGTDTQYF
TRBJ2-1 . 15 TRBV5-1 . TGCGCCAGCAGCCCCGGGACTTTTGGGAACAATGAGCAGTTCTTC CASSPGTFGNNEQFF
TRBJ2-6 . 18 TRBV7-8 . TGTGCCATTCAGGGGAATAAAGTCGCGAACTCTGGGGCCAACGGCCTGACTTTC CAIQGNKVANSGANGLTF
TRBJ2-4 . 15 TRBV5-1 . TGCGCCAGCAGCCTGGATGGGTTAGCCGAAAACATTCAGTACTTC CASSLDGLAENIQYF
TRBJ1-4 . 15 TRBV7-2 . TGTGCCAGCAGCTCCCGAAGAGCAACTAATGAAAAACTGTTTTTT CASSSRRATNEKLFF
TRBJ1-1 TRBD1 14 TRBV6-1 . TGTGCCAGCACCCGACAGGGGTGGAACACTGAAGCTTTCTTT CASTRQGWNTEAFF
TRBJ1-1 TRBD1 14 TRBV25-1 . TGTGCCAGCAGTGATTACAGGGGGGGGACTGAAGCTTTCTTT CASSDYRGGTEAFF
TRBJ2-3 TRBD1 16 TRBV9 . TGTGCCAGCAGCGCCTTCAGGGACAGGGTCACAGATACGCAGTATTTT CASSAFRDRVTDTQYF
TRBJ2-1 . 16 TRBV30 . TGTGCCTGGACCAAGCGGTGGACAGAGATTTACAATGAGCAGTTCTTC CAWTKRWTEIYNEQFF